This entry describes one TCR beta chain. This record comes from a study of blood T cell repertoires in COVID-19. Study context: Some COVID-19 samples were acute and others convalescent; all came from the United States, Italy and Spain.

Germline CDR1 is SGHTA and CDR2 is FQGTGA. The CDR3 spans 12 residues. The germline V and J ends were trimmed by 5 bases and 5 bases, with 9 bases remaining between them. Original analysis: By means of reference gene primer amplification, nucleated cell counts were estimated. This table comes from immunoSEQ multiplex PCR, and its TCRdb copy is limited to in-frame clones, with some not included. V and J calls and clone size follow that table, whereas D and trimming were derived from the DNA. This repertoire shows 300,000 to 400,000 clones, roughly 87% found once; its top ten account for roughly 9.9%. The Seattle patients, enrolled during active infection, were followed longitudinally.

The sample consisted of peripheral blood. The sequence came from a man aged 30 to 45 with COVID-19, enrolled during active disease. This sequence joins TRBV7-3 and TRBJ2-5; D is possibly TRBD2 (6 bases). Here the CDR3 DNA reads TGTGCCAGCAGCCATCGGGGGGAGACCCAGTACTTC. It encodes CASSHRGETQYF.